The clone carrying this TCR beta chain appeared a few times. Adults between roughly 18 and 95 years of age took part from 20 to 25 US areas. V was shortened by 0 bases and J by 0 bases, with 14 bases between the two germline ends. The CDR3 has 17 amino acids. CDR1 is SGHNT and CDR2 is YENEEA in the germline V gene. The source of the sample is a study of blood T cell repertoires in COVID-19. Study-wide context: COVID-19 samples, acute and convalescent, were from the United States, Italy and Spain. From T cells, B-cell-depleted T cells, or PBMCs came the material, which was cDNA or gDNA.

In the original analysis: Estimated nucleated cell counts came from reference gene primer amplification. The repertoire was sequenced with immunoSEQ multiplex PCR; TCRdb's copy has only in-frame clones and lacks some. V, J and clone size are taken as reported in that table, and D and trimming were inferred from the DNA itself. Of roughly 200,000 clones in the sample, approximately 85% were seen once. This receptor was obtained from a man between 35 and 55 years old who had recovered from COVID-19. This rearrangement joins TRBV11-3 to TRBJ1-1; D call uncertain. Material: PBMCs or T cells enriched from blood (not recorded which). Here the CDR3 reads CASSLEGRPSVNTEAFF. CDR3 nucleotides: TGTGCCAGCAGCTTAGAAGGACGGCCTAGCGTGAACACTGAAGCTTTCTTT.